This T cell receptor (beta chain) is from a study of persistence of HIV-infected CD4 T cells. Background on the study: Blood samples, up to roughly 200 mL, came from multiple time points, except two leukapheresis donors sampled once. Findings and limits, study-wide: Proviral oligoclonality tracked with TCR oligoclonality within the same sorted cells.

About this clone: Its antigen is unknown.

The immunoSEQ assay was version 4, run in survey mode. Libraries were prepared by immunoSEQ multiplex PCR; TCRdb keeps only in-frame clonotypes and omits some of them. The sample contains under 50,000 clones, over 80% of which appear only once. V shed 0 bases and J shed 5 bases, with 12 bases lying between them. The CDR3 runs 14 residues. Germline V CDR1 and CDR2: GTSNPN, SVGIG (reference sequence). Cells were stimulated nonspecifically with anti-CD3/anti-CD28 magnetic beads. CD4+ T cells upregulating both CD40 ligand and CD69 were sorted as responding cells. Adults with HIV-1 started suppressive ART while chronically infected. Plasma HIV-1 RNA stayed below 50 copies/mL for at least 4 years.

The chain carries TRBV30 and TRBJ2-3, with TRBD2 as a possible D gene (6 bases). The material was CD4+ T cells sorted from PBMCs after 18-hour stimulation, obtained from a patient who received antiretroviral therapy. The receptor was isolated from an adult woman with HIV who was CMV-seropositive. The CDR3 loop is CAWSVGSGVDTQYF. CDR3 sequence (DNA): TGTGCCTGGAGTGTAGGGTCGGGGGTAGATACGCAGTATTTT.